The sequence of this TCR beta chain was determined in a study of T-cell reconstitution after alpha-beta-depleted transplantation in children (dated by TCRdb to the mid-2010s). Study-wide context: T-cell immune reconstitution after TCRalphabeta/CD19-depleted allogeneic hematopoietic cell transplantation in children was quantitatively tracked in the study by means of TCR repertoire profiling. The full study reports these points: In some patients, the high TCRbeta diversity seen at day 60 was put down to recipient T cells and intrathymic progenitors that had survived conditioning. Apparently early alphabetaT-cell count recovery about two months after transplant reportedly relied on only several hundred rapidly expanded clones derived from non-depleted graft cells. Over subsequent months, a decline in hyperexpanded clone frequencies was noted, and after one year, T-cell counts and TCRbeta diversity were mostly ascribed to newly produced T cells.

About this clonotype itself: It has no known antigen specificity. Nothing much larger sits one base from this clone, and base qualities are not available.

From a lookup of the germline V gene (reference sequence), CDR1 and CDR2 are DFQATT and SNEGSKA. Its CDR3 holds 15 amino acids, cysteine through phenylalanine. Solely the CDR3 DNA is kept, with 45 bases framed from the first base. Between the V and J ends, shortened by 0 bases and 6 bases respectively, the junction contains 15 bases. What this sample's treatment or condition label stands for: allogeneic hematopoietic cell transplantation with graft depleted of TCRalphabeta T cells and CD19 B cells. The transplant recipients were children given TCRalphabeta/CD19-depleted allogeneic hematopoietic cell grafts. Libraries were built with PCR. The instrument given in TCRdb is Illumina HiSeq 2500. Molecular barcoding was employed in the preparation of TCR libraries, with unique molecular identifiers being used to normalize TCRbeta repertoire quantification. TCRdb itself trimmed the public reads at Q25 with fastp, ran MiXCR and retained productive beta chains. Each entry is one CDR3 protein sequence, shown with its most common DNA and genes. The sample table contains about 580,000 distinct CDR3 sequences; only one count was recorded for roughly 24% of them. The top ten hold about 14% of the sample.

Sequenced material: PBMCs, mostly from graft donor cells, taken 360 days after TCRalphabeta/CD19-depleted stem cell transplant. The chain is made from TRBV20-1 and TRBJ1-5; TRBD1 is a weak D gene call, 5 bases matching. The TCR sequence derives from a boy in the first two years of life who had a stem cell transplant for acute myeloid leukemia, so the T cells may come from the graft donor. The CDR3 here reads CSAREGGGGRQPQHF. The DNA sequence reads TGCAGTGCTAGAGAAGGTGGTGGGGGACGTCAGCCCCAGCATTTT.